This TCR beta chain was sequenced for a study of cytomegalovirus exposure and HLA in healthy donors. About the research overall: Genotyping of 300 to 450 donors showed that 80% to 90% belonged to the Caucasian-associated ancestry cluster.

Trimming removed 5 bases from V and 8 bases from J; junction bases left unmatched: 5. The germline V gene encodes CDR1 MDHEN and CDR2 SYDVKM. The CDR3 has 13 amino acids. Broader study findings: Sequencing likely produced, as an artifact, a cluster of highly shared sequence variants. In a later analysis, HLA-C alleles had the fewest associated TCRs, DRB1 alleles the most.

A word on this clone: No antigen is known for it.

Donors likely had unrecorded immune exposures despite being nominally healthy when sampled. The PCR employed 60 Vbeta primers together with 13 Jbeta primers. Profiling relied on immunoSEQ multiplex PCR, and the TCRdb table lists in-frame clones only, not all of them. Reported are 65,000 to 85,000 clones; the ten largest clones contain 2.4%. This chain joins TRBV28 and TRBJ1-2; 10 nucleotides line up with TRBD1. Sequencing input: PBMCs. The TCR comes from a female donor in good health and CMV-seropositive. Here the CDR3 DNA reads TGTGCCAGCAGTCCCGCGACAGGGGGCGGCTACACCTTC. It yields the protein CASSPATGGGYTF.